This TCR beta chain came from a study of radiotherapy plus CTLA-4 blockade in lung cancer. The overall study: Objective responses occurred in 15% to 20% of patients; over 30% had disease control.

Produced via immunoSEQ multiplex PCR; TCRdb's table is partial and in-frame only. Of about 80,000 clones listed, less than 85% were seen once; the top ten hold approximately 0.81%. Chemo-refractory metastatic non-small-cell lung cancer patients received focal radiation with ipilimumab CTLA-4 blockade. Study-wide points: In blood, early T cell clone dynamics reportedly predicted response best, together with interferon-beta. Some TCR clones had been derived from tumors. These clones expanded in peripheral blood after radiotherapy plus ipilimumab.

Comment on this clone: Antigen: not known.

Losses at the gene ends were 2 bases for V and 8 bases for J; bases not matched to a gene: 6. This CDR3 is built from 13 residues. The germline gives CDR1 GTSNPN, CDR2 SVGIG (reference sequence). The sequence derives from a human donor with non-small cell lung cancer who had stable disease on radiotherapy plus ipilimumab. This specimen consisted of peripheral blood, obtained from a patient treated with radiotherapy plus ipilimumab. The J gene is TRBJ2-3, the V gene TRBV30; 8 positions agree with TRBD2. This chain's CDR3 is CAWSLRGGGTQYF. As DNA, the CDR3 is TGTGCCTGGAGTCTACGGGGGGGAGGTACGCAGTATTTT.